The sequence of this T cell receptor (beta chain) was determined in a study of blood T cell repertoires in COVID-19. Study summary: COVID-19 samples from acute and convalescent phases originated in the United States, Italy and Spain.

Original data processing: Estimation of nucleated cell counts relied on the amplification of reference gene primers. Using immunoSEQ multiplex PCR, the repertoire was profiled, and TCRdb retains in-frame clones only, with some absent. From that table come the V and J calls and clone size; the DNA was used to work out D and trimming. The sample shows fewer than 85,000 clones, 90% of them seen only once. CDR3 size: 14 residues. V shed 6 bases and J shed 6 bases, with 18 bases lying between them. Looked up from germline, CDR1 is SGHDT and CDR2 is YYEEEE. This clonotype originated in a woman between 50 and 59 years old in a cohort sampled during active COVID-19. Sequencing was performed on peripheral blood. The chain combines TRBV5-6 with TRBJ1-1; D perhaps matches TRBD1 (6 bases). The CDR3 protein is CASIQRGAVSEAFF. In nucleotides, the CDR3 is TGTGCCAGCATCCAACGGGGGGCGGTCTCTGAAGCTTTCTTT.